This T cell receptor beta chain was recorded in a study of blood T cell repertoires in COVID-19. Study overall: Acute and convalescent COVID-19 samples came from the United States, Italy and Spain. Sample material is recorded as cDNA or gDNA derived from T cells, B-cell-depleted T cells, or PBMCs.

This clone came up a few times. Original data processing: Counts of nucleated cells, estimated from reference gene primer amplification, were obtained. TCRdb keeps only in-frame clones here, not all; method: immunoSEQ multiplex PCR. Clone size and V and J calls were adopted from that table, with D and trimming inferred from the DNA. The top ten hold roughly 17% of the sample, which has 90,000 to 130,000 clones, approximately 79% seen once. The CDR3 contains 18 residues. This clonotype was obtained from a woman over 75 with active or convalescent COVID-19. Sample: peripheral blood. The genes are TRBV21-1 and TRBJ1-5. TRBV21-1 is flagged as a pseudogene. The CDR3 bases are TGTGCCAGCAGCCTAGGGGGGGGGAACCTAATTAGCAATCAGCCCCAGCATTTT. As protein: CASSLGGGNLISNQPQHF.